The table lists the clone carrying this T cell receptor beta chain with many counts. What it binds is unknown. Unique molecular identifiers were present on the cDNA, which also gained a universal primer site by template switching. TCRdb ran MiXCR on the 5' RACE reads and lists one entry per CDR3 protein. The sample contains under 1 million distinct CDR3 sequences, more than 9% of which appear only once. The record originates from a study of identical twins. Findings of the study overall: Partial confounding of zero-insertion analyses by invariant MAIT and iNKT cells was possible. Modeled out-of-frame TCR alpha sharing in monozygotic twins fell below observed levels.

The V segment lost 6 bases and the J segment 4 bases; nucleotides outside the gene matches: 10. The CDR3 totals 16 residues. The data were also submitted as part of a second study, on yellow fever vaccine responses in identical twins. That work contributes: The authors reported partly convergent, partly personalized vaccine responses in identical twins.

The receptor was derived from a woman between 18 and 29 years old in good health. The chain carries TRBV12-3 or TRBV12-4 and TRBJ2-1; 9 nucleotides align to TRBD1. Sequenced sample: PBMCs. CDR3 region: CASRADRGTNYNEQFF. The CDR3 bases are TGTGCCAGCAGGGCGGACAGGGGAACCAATTACAATGAGCAGTTCTTC.